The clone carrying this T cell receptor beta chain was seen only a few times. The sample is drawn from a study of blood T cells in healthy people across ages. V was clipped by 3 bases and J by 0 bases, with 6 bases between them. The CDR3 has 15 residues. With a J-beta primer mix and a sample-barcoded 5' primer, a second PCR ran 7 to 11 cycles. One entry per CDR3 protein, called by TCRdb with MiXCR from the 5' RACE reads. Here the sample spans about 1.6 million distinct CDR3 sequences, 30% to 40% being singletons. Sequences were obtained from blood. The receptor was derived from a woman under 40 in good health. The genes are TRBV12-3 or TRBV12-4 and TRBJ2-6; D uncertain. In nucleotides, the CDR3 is TGTGCCAGCAGTTTTGGTCACTCTGGGGCCAACGTCCTGACTTTC. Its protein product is CASSFGHSGANVLTF.